Each of the 23 T cell receptor beta chains below was sequenced from the same sample in a study of cytomegalovirus exposure and HLA in healthy donors. Use of 60 Vbeta and 13 Jbeta primers characterized the PCR. The table came from immunoSEQ multiplex PCR; TCRdb's copy has only in-frame clones and leaves some out. Of fewer than 120,000 clones in the sample, roughly 86% were seen once. Material for sequencing was PBMCs. Receptors originate from a middle-aged man in good health and CMV-seronegative.

This rearrangement joins TRBV16 to TRBJ1-1, with no clear D. This CDR3 region has 13 residues. V gave up 0 bases and J gave up 9 bases, with 11 bases separating them. The germline CDR1 and CDR2 sequences are KGHSY and FQNENV. The CDR3 coding sequence is TGTGCCAGCAGCCAATCGATTACAGTACAAGCTTTCTTT. Protein product: CASSQSITVQAFF.

The chain couples TRBV5-4 to TRBJ2-5; 9 nucleotides match TRBD1. This CDR3 has 14 residues. Unmatched junction bases numbered 8, after V lost 4 bases and J lost 7 bases. The V gene's germline CDR1 is SGHNT and CDR2 YYREEE (reference sequence). CDR3 DNA: TGTGCCAGCAGCCAACAGGGGGCGGGTGGGACCCAGTACTTC. This codes for CASSQQGAGGTQYF.

The chain uses TRBV7-2 and TRBJ1-2; D possibly corresponds to TRBD1 (5 bases). The CDR3 loop spans 16 amino acids. Trimming left V 5 bases short and J 2 bases short, with 18 bases between. The germline gives CDR1 SGHTA, CDR2 FQGNSA. The CDR3 nucleotides are TGTGCCAGCAGCCCCGGGGGTGGCAGGATGAACTATGGCTACACCTTC. Translated: CASSPGGGRMNYGYTF.

This chain uses TRBV18 with TRBJ1-2; a possible D gene is TRBD1 (5 bases). Trimming took off 5 bases at V and 4 bases at J, with 14 bases between the two ends. The CDR3 spans 14 residues. CDR1 is KGHSH, CDR2 LQKENI, per germline. CDR3 loop: CASSASQELYGYTF. The CDR3 bases are TGTGCCAGCTCAGCTTCACAGGAGCTCTATGGCTACACCTTC.

This clone was seen a few times. The V call is TRBV20-1, the J call TRBJ2-5; a possible D gene is TRBD2 (6 bases). The CDR3 loop spans 11 amino acids. V was shortened by 7 bases and J by 4 bases, with 10 bases between the two germline ends. Germline lookup yields CDR1 DFQATT and CDR2 SNEGSKA (reference sequence). The CDR3 protein is CSEEGGETQYF. In DNA form, the CDR3 reads TGCAGTGAGGAGGGTGGAGAGACCCAGTACTTC.

The V and J genes are TRBV6-1 and TRBJ2-7; 9 nucleotides agree with TRBD1. Trimming took 7 bases from V and 6 from J; bases not matched to a gene: 13. Germline V gene lookup returns CDR1 MNHNS and CDR2 SASEGT. The CDR3 contains 15 residues. As DNA, the CDR3 is TGTGCCAGCACTCCACCACCGGACAGGGGTTCCGAGCAGTACTTC. Amino acids: CASTPPPDRGSEQYF.

V and J are TRBV14 and TRBJ1-1; a possible D gene is TRBD1 (5 bases). Germline V CDR1 and CDR2: SGHDN, FVKESK. The V end lost 2 bases, the J end lost 4 bases, and 11 bases lay between the germline ends. The CDR3 totals 14 residues. The CDR3 protein is CASSQLGVSTEAFF. In DNA, the CDR3 is TGTGCCAGCAGCCAATTAGGGGTGAGCACTGAAGCTTTCTTT.

The V gene is TRBV29-1, the J gene TRBJ1-4; unclear D gene. The CDR3 spans 12 residues. Per the germline V gene, CDR1 is SQVTM and CDR2 is ANQGSEA. Trimming took off 6 bases at V and 8 bases at J, with 13 bases between the two ends. The CDR3 region is CSVWKGSEKLFF. The CDR3 region has the DNA TGCAGCGTATGGAAAGGGAGCGAAAAACTGTTTTTT.

V and J are TRBV7-6 and TRBJ2-7; D uncertain. This CDR3 has 12 residues. CDR1 is SGHVS, CDR2 FNYEAQ, per germline. V lost 0 bases to trimming and J lost 6 bases, with 6 bases between them. In DNA form, the CDR3 reads TGTGCCAGCAGCTTAGCGCGAAGCGAGCAGTACTTC. Amino acids: CASSLARSEQYF.

This chain joins TRBV5-5 and TRBJ2-1; a weak D match, TRBD2 (5 bases). CDR1 and CDR2 from the germline V gene are SGHKS and YYEKEE (reference sequence). This CDR3 spans 15 amino acids. Trimming took off 0 bases at V and 7 bases at J, with 14 bases between the two ends. The DNA of the CDR3 is TGTGCCAGCAGCTTGGTATCCAGCTCGGGGAATGAGCAGTTCTTC. It encodes CASSLVSSSGNEQFF.

This clone has only one observation. The rearrangement joins TRBV19 to TRBJ1-2; 9 nucleotides line up with TRBD1. The ends lost 7 bases at V and 6 bases at J; junction bases unmatched: 6. The CDR3 runs to 13 residues. Germline assignment: CDR1 LNHDA and CDR2 SQIVND (reference sequence). DNA of the CDR3: TGTGCCAGTATATCACAGGGGGCGGATGGCTACACCTTC. Translation: CASISQGADGYTF.

V is TRBV15 and J is TRBJ1-2, with 12 bases identical to TRBD1. This CDR3 spans 13 amino acids. Germline-derived CDR1 and CDR2 are LNHNV and YYDKDF (reference sequence). The ends lost 5 bases at V and 8 bases at J; junction bases unmatched: 3. CDR3 DNA sequence: TGTGCCACCAGCTACGGGACAGGGGGCGGCTACACCTTC. Its protein product is CATSYGTGGGYTF.

This chain links TRBV13 with TRBJ1-3; a weak D match, TRBD1 (5 bases). The CDR3 covers 17 residues. V dropped 5 bases and J dropped 2 bases, with 19 bases sitting between them. Germline V lookup: CDR1 PRHDT, CDR2 FYEKMQ (reference sequence). In DNA, the CDR3 is TGTGCCAGCAGCCTATTCGGGGCGGGGGGTCCTGGAAACACCATATATTTT. This sequence encodes CASSLFGAGGPGNTIYF. The full variable domain, in which reference TRBV13 and TRBJ1-3 provide the parts outside the CDR3, is AAGVIQSPRHLIKEKRETATLKCYPIPRHDTVYWYQQGPGQDPQFLISFYEKMQSDKGSIPDRFSAQQFSDYHSELNMSSLELGDSALYFCASSLFGAGGPGNTIYFGEGSWLTVV.

This rearrangement joins TRBV6-5 to TRBJ1-2, with 10 bases aligning to TRBD1. After removal of 6 bases from V and 5 bases from J, the junction contained 9 bases not matched to a gene. Per the germline V gene, CDR1 is MNHEY and CDR2 is SVGAGI. This CDR3 is built from 15 residues. CDR3 residues: CASRSRGDRGYGYTF. The DNA for the CDR3 is TGTGCCAGCAGATCCCGGGGGGACAGGGGTTATGGCTACACCTTC.

The chain links TRBV4-1 to TRBJ1-1; the match to TRBD1 covers 10 bases. Germline V CDR1 and CDR2: MGHRA, YSYEKL. The J segment lost 0 bases and the V segment lost 1 base, leaving 2 bases of the junction unmatched. The CDR3 covers 16 residues. CDR3 nucleotides: TGCGCCAGCAGCCAAGTCGGACAGGGGGTGAACACTGAAGCTTTCTTT. It codes for CASSQVGQGVNTEAFF.

This sequence joins TRBV6-5 and TRBJ1-2, with TRBD1 as a possible D gene (6 bases). Trimming removed 4 bases at V and 7 bases at J, with 10 bases between. The CDR3 extends over 12 amino acids. The V gene's germline CDR1 is MNHEY and CDR2 SVGAGI. CDR3 bases: TGTGCCAGCAGTTCGACAGGTTCTGGCTACACCTTC. Amino acid sequence: CASSSTGSGYTF.

The sample holds a few counts of this clone. The gene calls are TRBV19 and TRBJ1-2; unclear D gene. This CDR3 comprises 12 residues. Per germline, CDR1 LNHDA and CDR2 SQIVND (reference sequence). The V and J ends lost 11 bases and 5 bases respectively, with 15 bases between them. CDR3 protein: CAAGRGDYGYTF. CDR3 nucleotides: TGTGCCGCCGGGCGGGGAGATTATGGCTACACCTTC.

This chain uses TRBV5-6 with TRBJ2-7; 10 bases agree with TRBD2. CDR3 length equals 15 residues. Losses at the gene ends were 2 bases for V and 5 bases for J; bases not matched to a gene: 7. Germline CDR1 is SGHDT and CDR2 is YYEEEE. CDR3 coding DNA: TGTGCCAGCAGCTTTAGAAGCGGGGGGGCCCACGAGCAGTACTTC. This encodes CASSFRSGGAHEQYF.

The V call is TRBV5-4, the J call TRBJ2-1, with D tentatively TRBD2 (6 bases). V was trimmed by 0 bases and J by 5 bases, leaving 12 bases between them. CDR3 size: 15 residues. The germline gives CDR1 SGHNT, CDR2 YYREEE (reference sequence). The CDR3 loop is CASSLERGRNNEQFF. The CDR3 coding sequence is TGTGCCAGCAGCTTGGAACGGGGGAGAAACAATGAGCAGTTCTTC.

This chain's CDR3 is CASSSPGQGLSYGYTF. The CDR3 nucleotides are TGTGCCAGCAGTTCCCCGGGACAGGGGCTTAGCTATGGCTACACCTTC. The rearrangement links TRBV6-5 to TRBJ1-2; TRBD1 aligns across 10 bases. The CDR3 covers 16 residues. The V and J ends lost 4 bases and 4 bases, in that order; junction bases with no gene match: 9. Germline assignment: CDR1 MNHEY and CDR2 SVGAGI.

This rearrangement joins TRBV6-5 to TRBJ2-7, with TRBD2 identical over 7 bases. Germline CDR1 and CDR2: MNHEY and SVGAGI. There are 15 residues in the CDR3. Germline trimming cut 6 bases from V and 2 bases from J; bases unmatched to any gene: 10. The chain's CDR3 is CASSRGGSGPYEQYF. The CDR3 region has the DNA TGTGCCAGCAGCCGCGGGGGTAGCGGTCCCTACGAGCAGTACTTC.

The DNA for the CDR3 is TGTGCCTGGAACGCGGTCAGCGAAAATTCACCCCTCCACTTT. It encodes CAWNAVSENSPLHF. This sequence joins TRBV30 and TRBJ1-6; no firm D call. Trimming took off 4 bases at V and 7 bases at J, with 14 bases between the two ends. Germline CDR1 reads GTSNPN; CDR2 reads SVGIG (reference sequence). The length of the CDR3 is 14 residues.

V and J are TRBV5-1 and TRBJ2-1, with unresolved D. This CDR3 spans 12 amino acids. In germline, CDR1 is SGHRS, CDR2 YFSETQ. Between the trimmed V and J ends, which lost 1 base and 4 bases, there was a span of 3 bases. The CDR3 loop is CASSLRYNEQFF. The CDR3 region has the DNA TGCGCCAGCAGCTTGCGGTACAATGAGCAGTTCTTC.